This T cell receptor beta chain comes out of a study of blood T cell repertoires in COVID-19. Study background: Whether acute or convalescent, the COVID-19 samples came from the United States, Italy and Spain.

Method: immunoSEQ multiplex PCR; TCRdb's copy keeps in-frame clones and lacks some. The data contain about 250,000 clones, about 85% of them singletons. The germline CDR1 and CDR2 sequences are SNHLY and FYNNEI. The CDR3 consists of 14 residues. After removal of 6 bases from V and 3 bases from J, the junction contained 8 bases not matched to a gene. V gene TRBV2 combines with J gene TRBJ2-7, with TRBD2 matching 7 bases. The TCR originated in a man aged 18 to 35 with active or convalescent COVID-19. The sample taken for sequencing was peripheral blood. The CDR3 protein is CASRGGNSYYEQYF. CDR3 in DNA: TGTGCCAGCAGGGGGGGGAACAGCTACTACGAGCAGTACTTC.